This is a list of T cell receptor beta chains from one sample in a study of cytomegalovirus exposure and HLA in healthy donors. Repertoires were generated with immunoSEQ multiplex PCR, while TCRdb's copy carries only in-frame clones and drops some. The sample carries approximately 190,000 clones, 70% to 85% recorded once. Sample: PBMCs. Receptors originate from a boy between 2 and 10 years old in good health and CMV-seronegative. CDR3s include the opening cysteine and the closing phenylalanine or tryptophan. Each record gives: clone size, J gene, CDR3 length, D gene, V gene, CDR3 protein, CDR3 DNA. D genes are given only for firm matches. Only part of the rows carry a size: once, few, many, or a class if the clone is expanded.

abundance: NA; j_gene: TRBJ2-3; len: 14; d_gene: NA; v_gene: TRBV29-1; CDR3aa: CSGQRQESTDTQYF; CDR3nt: TGCAGCGGACAAAGACAGGAAAGCACAGATACGCAGTATTTT
abundance: NA; j_gene: TRBJ2-1; len: 14; d_gene: NA; v_gene: TRBV7-8; CDR3aa: CATHGGPRRDEQFF; CDR3nt: TGTGCCACCCACGGCGGGCCCCGGCGCGATGAGCAGTTCTTC
abundance: once; j_gene: TRBJ1-5; len: 15; d_gene: TRBD1; v_gene: TRBV19; CDR3aa: CASSRQGVGDQPQHF; CDR3nt: TGTGCCAGTAGTAGACAGGGGGTAGGCGATCAGCCCCAGCATTTT
abundance: NA; j_gene: TRBJ1-5; len: 15; d_gene: TRBD1; v_gene: TRBV18; CDR3aa: CASSPSTGTNQPQHF; CDR3nt: TGTGCCAGCTCACCATCGACAGGGACCAATCAGCCCCAGCATTTT
abundance: NA; j_gene: TRBJ2-3; len: 19; d_gene: NA; v_gene: TRBV9; CDR3aa: CASSVEGYPSSLGTHTQYF; CDR3nt: TGTGCCAGCAGCGTAGAGGGGTACCCTTCTAGTTTGGGCACACATACGCAGTATTTT
abundance: NA; j_gene: TRBJ2-7; len: 12; d_gene: TRBD1; v_gene: TRBV9; CDR3aa: CASSKGAGEQYF; CDR3nt: TGTGCCAGCAGTAAGGGGGCTGGGGAGCAGTACTTC
abundance: NA; j_gene: TRBJ2-1; len: 15; d_gene: NA; v_gene: TRBV4-3; CDR3aa: CASSQDQLSYNEQFF; CDR3nt: TGCGCCAGCAGCCAAGACCAACTGTCCTACAATGAGCAGTTCTTC
abundance: few; j_gene: TRBJ1-3; len: 16; d_gene: TRBD1; v_gene: TRBV5-4; CDR3aa: CASSRDSVFSGNTIYF; CDR3nt: TGTGCCAGCAGCCGGGACAGCGTTTTCTCTGGAAACACCATATATTTT
abundance: few; j_gene: TRBJ2-3; len: 12; d_gene: TRBD2; v_gene: TRBV2; CDR3aa: CASRGGEVSAAF; CDR3nt: TGTGCCAGCAGGGGGGGGGAGGTCTCGGCGGCTTTT
abundance: few; j_gene: TRBJ2-2; len: 15; d_gene: TRBD2; v_gene: TRBV4-3; CDR3aa: CASSPGLAVTGELFF; CDR3nt: TGCGCCAGCAGCCCTGGACTAGCCGTGACCGGGGAGCTGTTTTTT
abundance: NA; j_gene: TRBJ1-2; len: 14; d_gene: NA; v_gene: TRBV11-3; CDR3aa: CASSLGSSVPCYTF; CDR3nt: TGTGCCAGCAGCTTAGGATCTAGTGTCCCGTGCTACACCTTC
abundance: NA; j_gene: TRBJ1-2; len: 14; d_gene: TRBD1; v_gene: TRBV4-1; CDR3aa: CASSPTGGGYGYTF; CDR3nt: TGCGCCAGCAGCCCGACAGGGGGGGGCTATGGCTACACCTTC
abundance: NA; j_gene: TRBJ2-3; len: 15; d_gene: TRBD1; v_gene: TRBV11-2; CDR3aa: CASSLYGQGSDTQYF; CDR3nt: TGTGCCAGCAGCTTATACGGACAGGGATCAGATACGCAGTATTTT
abundance: few; j_gene: TRBJ2-1; len: 16; d_gene: NA; v_gene: TRBV7-2; CDR3aa: CASSLGRGGSYNEQFF; CDR3nt: TGTGCCAGCAGCTTAGGGAGGGGAGGCTCCTACAATGAGCAGTTCTTC
abundance: NA; j_gene: TRBJ2-7; len: 13; d_gene: TRBD2; v_gene: TRBV27; CDR3aa: CASSPGGVYEQYF; CDR3nt: TGTGCCAGCAGTCCCGGGGGGGTGTACGAGCAGTACTTC
abundance: NA; j_gene: TRBJ2-2; len: 16; d_gene: NA; v_gene: TRBV4-2; CDR3aa: CASSPATSANTGELFF; CDR3nt: TGTGCCAGCAGCCCCGCGACTAGTGCGAACACCGGGGAGCTGTTTTTT
abundance: NA; j_gene: TRBJ1-2; len: 19; d_gene: TRBD1; v_gene: TRBV9; CDR3aa: CASRKSGGRGPDDGYGYTF; CDR3nt: TGTGCCAGCAGAAAAAGCGGGGGAAGGGGGCCCGACGATGGCTATGGCTACACCTTC
abundance: NA; j_gene: TRBJ2-3; len: 15; d_gene: TRBD2; v_gene: TRBV7-2; CDR3aa: CASSLGLALADTQYF; CDR3nt: TGTGCCAGCAGCTTGGGACTAGCGTTGGCAGATACGCAGTATTTT
abundance: NA; j_gene: TRBJ2-3; len: 17; d_gene: TRBD2; v_gene: TRBV7-2; CDR3aa: CASSFRASGGPTDTQYF; CDR3nt: TGTGCCAGCAGCTTTAGGGCTAGCGGGGGGCCCACAGATACGCAGTATTTT
abundance: NA; j_gene: TRBJ2-7; len: 16; d_gene: TRBD1; v_gene: TRBV5-4; CDR3aa: CASSSEGTGGLYEQYF; CDR3nt: TGTGCCAGCAGCTCGGAAGGGACAGGGGGACTCTACGAGCAGTACTTC
abundance: NA; j_gene: TRBJ2-7; len: 15; d_gene: TRBD2; v_gene: TRBV28; CDR3aa: CASRWGGSKSYEQYF; CDR3nt: TGTGCCAGCAGGTGGGGGGGAAGCAAGTCCTACGAGCAGTACTTC
abundance: NA; j_gene: TRBJ2-7; len: 13; d_gene: TRBD1; v_gene: TRBV29-1; CDR3aa: CSVERDRVHEQYF; CDR3nt: TGCAGCGTTGAAAGGGACAGGGTCCACGAGCAGTACTTC
abundance: NA; j_gene: TRBJ2-7; len: 12; d_gene: TRBD2; v_gene: TRBV15; CDR3aa: CATGGRSYEQYF; CDR3nt: TGTGCCACGGGGGGGAGATCCTACGAGCAGTACTTC
abundance: NA; j_gene: TRBJ2-1; len: 16; d_gene: TRBD1; v_gene: TRBV4-2; CDR3aa: CASSQDGGTGNNEQFF; CDR3nt: TGTGCCAGCAGCCAAGATGGGGGGACAGGGAACAATGAGCAGTTCTTC
abundance: once; j_gene: TRBJ2-6; len: 16; d_gene: TRBD1; v_gene: TRBV5-1; CDR3aa: CASSKTGFGGANVLTF; CDR3nt: TGCGCCAGCAGCAAGACAGGGTTCGGTGGGGCCAACGTCCTGACTTTC
abundance: NA; j_gene: TRBJ1-2; len: 18; d_gene: NA; v_gene: TRBV14; CDR3aa: CASRTHGLQKSSYYGYTF; CDR3nt: TGTGCCAGCAGAACCCATGGACTCCAGAAGAGCTCATACTATGGCTACACCTTC
abundance: NA; j_gene: TRBJ2-1; len: 15; d_gene: NA; v_gene: TRBV5-1; CDR3aa: CASGVGAGVYNEQFF; CDR3nt: TGCGCCAGCGGGGTGGGGGCGGGGGTCTACAATGAGCAGTTCTTC
abundance: NA; j_gene: TRBJ2-1; len: 16; d_gene: TRBD2; v_gene: TRBV10-2; CDR3aa: CASSESKGTIYNEQFF; CDR3nt: TGCGCCAGCAGTGAGTCGAAAGGGACTATATACAATGAGCAGTTCTTC
abundance: NA; j_gene: TRBJ2-3; len: 15; d_gene: NA; v_gene: TRBV9; CDR3aa: CASSVAPPGTDTQYF; CDR3nt: TGTGCCAGCAGCGTAGCCCCTCCCGGCACAGATACGCAGTATTTT
abundance: NA; j_gene: TRBJ1-1; len: 15; d_gene: NA; v_gene: TRBV4-2; CDR3aa: CASSQDQGSDTEAFF; CDR3nt: TGTGCCAGCAGCCAAGATCAGGGAAGTGACACTGAAGCTTTCTTT
abundance: NA; j_gene: TRBJ1-4; len: 15; d_gene: TRBD1; v_gene: TRBV5-5; CDR3aa: CASSSPGQGIEKLFF; CDR3nt: TGTGCCAGCAGCTCACCGGGACAGGGAATTGAAAAACTGTTTTTT
abundance: NA; j_gene: TRBJ1-2; len: 14; d_gene: TRBD1; v_gene: TRBV5-6; CDR3aa: CASSLGTGGYGYTF; CDR3nt: TGTGCCAGCAGCTTGGGAACAGGGGGCTATGGCTACACCTTC
abundance: NA; j_gene: TRBJ2-7; len: 13; d_gene: NA; v_gene: TRBV4-3; CDR3aa: CASSQGLFYEQYF; CDR3nt: TGCGCCAGCAGCCAAGGACTCTTCTACGAGCAGTACTTC
abundance: NA; j_gene: TRBJ1-5; len: 16; d_gene: NA; v_gene: TRBV7-2; CDR3aa: CASSLFRVYGSQPQHF; CDR3nt: TGTGCCAGCAGCTTATTCCGGGTCTACGGCAGTCAGCCCCAGCATTTT
abundance: NA; j_gene: TRBJ1-4; len: 13; d_gene: TRBD1; v_gene: TRBV19; CDR3aa: CASSPGQDEKLFF; CDR3nt: TGTGCCAGTAGTCCGGGACAGGATGAAAAACTGTTTTTT
abundance: NA; j_gene: TRBJ2-1; len: 12; d_gene: NA; v_gene: TRBV28; CDR3aa: CASSSPRDKQFF; CDR3nt: TGTGCCAGCAGTTCGCCGAGAGACAAGCAGTTCTTC
abundance: few; j_gene: TRBJ2-1; len: 15; d_gene: TRBD1; v_gene: TRBV4-2; CDR3aa: CASSQLDREDNEQFF; CDR3nt: TGTGCCAGCAGCCAACTCGACAGGGAAGACAATGAGCAGTTCTTC
abundance: NA; j_gene: TRBJ1-5; len: 16; d_gene: TRBD1; v_gene: TRBV18; CDR3aa: CASSQGVQGSNQPQHF; CDR3nt: TGTGCCAGCTCCCAGGGGGTACAAGGCTCGAATCAGCCCCAGCATTTT
abundance: NA; j_gene: TRBJ2-4; len: 17; d_gene: NA; v_gene: TRBV4-2; CDR3aa: CASSQGVGGLAKNIQYF; CDR3nt: TGTGCCAGCAGCCAGGGGGTGGGGGGATTAGCCAAAAACATTCAGTACTTC
abundance: NA; j_gene: TRBJ2-2; len: 15; d_gene: TRBD2; v_gene: TRBV9; CDR3aa: CASSASGGSTGELFF; CDR3nt: TGTGCCAGCAGCGCTAGCGGGGGTTCGACCGGGGAGCTGTTTTTT
abundance: once; j_gene: TRBJ2-3; len: 14; d_gene: NA; v_gene: TRBV7-3; CDR3aa: CASSSPGVHFTQYF; CDR3nt: TGTGCCAGCAGCTCCCCGGGAGTGCACTTTACGCAGTATTTT
abundance: NA; j_gene: TRBJ1-2; len: 15; d_gene: TRBD1; v_gene: TRBV11-3; CDR3aa: CASSSKDRVGYGYTF; CDR3nt: TGTGCCAGCAGCAGCAAGGACAGGGTAGGCTATGGCTACACCTTC
abundance: NA; j_gene: TRBJ1-2; len: 14; d_gene: TRBD1; v_gene: TRBV7-6; CDR3aa: CASSKGQGGYGYTF; CDR3nt: TGTGCCAGCAGCAAAGGACAGGGGGGCTATGGCTACACCTTC